This T cell receptor (beta chain) was profiled in a study of tumor and adjacent non-tumor tissue in lung cancer. Study-wide background: Stage I to III disease affected ten to eleven men and a handful of women aged roughly 31 to 76.

The CDR3 extends over 16 amino acids. Trimming cost V 0 bases and J 6 bases; bases outside gene matches: 11. Germline CDR1 and CDR2: SQVTM and ANQGSEA. TCRbeta libraries were built with three rounds of nested PCR, modified from ARM-PCR. Using its own MiXCR run on the multiplex PCR reads, TCRdb lists one record per CDR3 protein. Of 200,000 to 250,000 distinct CDR3 sequences in the sample, around 70% are singletons; the top ten hold around 27%. The template was RNA from unsorted bulk tissue. Newly diagnosed lung cancer patients had thoracic surgery in China, August–late 2014, without prior chemotherapy.

The sequenced material came from lung tumor tissue. The chain uses TRBV29-1 and TRBJ2-3; 8 positions match TRBD2. The clonotype originates from a man aged 55-75 years with non-small cell lung cancer. The CDR3 sequence: CSVEDQGGGRHDTQYF. The CDR3 DNA reads TGCAGCGTTGAAGATCAGGGAGGCGGGAGGCACGATACGCAGTATTTT.